The source of this TCR beta chain is a study of blood T cell repertoires in COVID-19. Study details: The analysed material was cDNA or gDNA that came from T cells, B-cell-depleted T cells, or PBMCs.

Original analysis: Researchers report that nucleated cell counts were estimated from reference gene primer amplification. Clones were read by immunoSEQ multiplex PCR, and TCRdb kept only the in-frame ones, dropping some. The V and J calls and the clone size are those of that table, but D and trimming were determined from the DNA. The sample consists of 250,000 to 300,000 clones, approximately 86% of them appearing once. Recruitment covered about 25 US areas and drew participants whose ages spanned roughly 18 to 100 years. Two negative PCRs, clearance, or symptom resolution were required of recovered Cohort 3 donors. V was clipped by 7 bases and J by 4 bases, with 13 bases between them. Germline V gene data show CDR1 as SQVTM and CDR2 as ANQGSEA. This CDR3 is 13 amino acids long.

This chain connects TRBV29-1 to TRBJ1-4; D is possibly TRBD1 (5 bases). Sequencing was carried out using PBMCs or T cells enriched from blood (not recorded which). The TCR was taken from a woman in her twenties or thirties who had recovered from COVID-19. Here the CDR3 DNA reads TGCAGCGCTGCACAGGAAGTTAATGAAAAACTGTTTTTT. Translation gives CSAAQEVNEKLFF.